This T cell receptor (beta chain) was captured in a study of T cell responses to AZD1222 COVID-19 vaccine. Study-level background: Pooling of second doses given at about 4 or about 12 weeks was done. Study-wide points: Researchers took repertoire samples only after the peak T cell response had come. Targeting of unmutated variant regions was reportedly seen in nearly half of spike-specific TCRs. In a largely white British group with more females than males, clonal diversity was possibly underestimated.

As concerns this clone: Its antigen is currently unknown.

V shed 3 bases and J shed 9 bases, with 9 bases lying between them. The CDR3 totals 12 residues. Data came from immunoSEQ multiplex PCR; TCRdb stores just in-frame clones and leaves some out. The profile shows 130,000 to 150,000 clones, approximately 92% of them singletons. The TCR was taken from an adult in good health. The chain recombines TRBV12-3 or TRBV12-4 with TRBJ1-5; D is uncertain. The sequences come from peripheral blood, collected on day 0 of AZD1222 vaccination. CDR3 in amino acids: CASSFTPGPQHF. The CDR3, as DNA: TGTGCCAGCAGTTTTACTCCCGGGCCCCAGCATTTT.